These T cell receptor beta chains were read from a single sample in a study of T cell responses to AZD1222 COVID-19 vaccine. TCRdb keeps only in-frame clones here, not all; method: immunoSEQ multiplex PCR. The sample holds approximately 120,000 clones, 89% seen once. The specimen was peripheral blood, collected 28 days after the second AZD1222 dose. These receptors all stem from an adult who received the AZD1222 COVID-19 vaccine. Both conserved end residues are part of each CDR3. The D gene is left open where the match is weak. Some rows have no size entry. The others give once, few or many, or a class for an expanded clone.

D gene: TRBD1
V gene: TRBV27
J gene: TRBJ1-1
clone size: -
CDR3 protein: CASSLTGGYTEAFF
CDR3 DNA: TGTGCCAGCAGCCTGACAGGGGGCTACACTGAAGCTTTCTTT

D gene: -
V gene: TRBV6-1
J gene: TRBJ1-2
clone size: -
CDR3 protein: CASSERGENGYTF
CDR3 DNA: TGTGCCAGCAGTGAACGGGGGGAAAATGGCTACACCTTC

D gene: -
V gene: TRBV27
J gene: TRBJ2-3
clone size: once
CDR3 protein: CASRDGITDTQYF
CDR3 DNA: TGTGCCAGCAGGGACGGAATCACAGATACGCAGTATTTT

D gene: TRBD2
V gene: TRBV7-2
J gene: TRBJ2-1
clone size: -
CDR3 protein: CASSLGGSGLAVNEQFF
CDR3 DNA: TGTGCCAGCAGCTTAGGGGGATCGGGACTAGCGGTGAATGAGCAGTTCTTC

D gene: -
V gene: TRBV18
J gene: TRBJ1-1
clone size: -
CDR3 protein: CASSLRTDSTEAFF
CDR3 DNA: TGTGCCAGCTCACTAAGGACAGATAGCACTGAAGCTTTCTTT

D gene: TRBD1
V gene: TRBV6-2/TRBV6-3
J gene: TRBJ2-7
clone size: -
CDR3 protein: CASSSAGTATYEQYF
CDR3 DNA: TGTGCCAGCAGTTCCGCCGGGACAGCCACCTACGAGCAGTACTTC

D gene: -
V gene: TRBV30
J gene: TRBJ1-5
clone size: -
CDR3 protein: CAWSTSNQPQHF
CDR3 DNA: TGTGCCTGGAGTACCAGCAATCAGCCCCAGCATTTT

D gene: -
V gene: TRBV5-1
J gene: TRBJ1-5
clone size: -
CDR3 protein: CASSREGNSNQPQHF
CDR3 DNA: TGCGCCAGCAGCCGGGAGGGCAATAGCAATCAGCCCCAGCATTTT

D gene: -
V gene: TRBV4-1
J gene: TRBJ1-5
clone size: -
CDR3 protein: CASSQAPTVSNQPQHF
CDR3 DNA: TGCGCCAGCAGCCAAGCACCGACAGTCAGCAATCAGCCCCAGCATTTT

D gene: -
V gene: TRBV18
J gene: TRBJ2-7
clone size: -
CDR3 protein: CASSPPSKGNEQYF
CDR3 DNA: TGTGCCAGCTCACCACCGAGCAAAGGGAACGAGCAGTACTTC

D gene: -
V gene: TRBV24-1
J gene: TRBJ2-7
clone size: -
CDR3 protein: CATSDGDEQYF
CDR3 DNA: TGTGCCACCAGTGACGGGGACGAGCAGTACTTC

D gene: TRBD1
V gene: TRBV7-3
J gene: TRBJ1-1
clone size: -
CDR3 protein: CASSLYQGGTEAFF
CDR3 DNA: TGTGCCAGCAGCTTATACCAGGGGGGCACTGAAGCTTTCTTT

D gene: -
V gene: TRBV5-1
J gene: TRBJ2-3
clone size: once
CDR3 protein: CASSLVARTDTQYF
CDR3 DNA: TGCGCCAGCAGCTTGGTGGCACGCACAGATACGCAGTATTTT

D gene: -
V gene: TRBV18
J gene: TRBJ2-2
clone size: -
CDR3 protein: CASSPNDKPYFSNTGELFF
CDR3 DNA: TGTGCCAGCTCACCAAATGACAAACCGTACTTTTCGAACACCGGGGAGCTGTTTTTT

D gene: -
V gene: TRBV5-1
J gene: TRBJ1-2
clone size: once
CDR3 protein: CASGGLDTSYGYTF
CDR3 DNA: TGCGCCAGCGGAGGCTTGGACACCAGCTATGGCTACACCTTC

D gene: -
V gene: TRBV6-1
J gene: TRBJ1-2
clone size: once
CDR3 protein: CASSEFVAANYGYTF
CDR3 DNA: TGTGCCAGCAGTGAATTCGTCGCAGCTAACTATGGCTACACCTTC

D gene: -
V gene: TRBV2
J gene: TRBJ1-5
clone size: -
CDR3 protein: CASSGGSTTSPQHF
CDR3 DNA: TGTGCCAGCAGTGGCGGGTCCACAACCTCGCCCCAGCATTTT

D gene: -
V gene: TRBV27
J gene: TRBJ2-7
clone size: -
CDR3 protein: CASSEIGDGEQYF
CDR3 DNA: TGTGCCAGCAGTGAAATCGGGGATGGTGAGCAGTACTTC

D gene: TRBD1
V gene: TRBV2
J gene: TRBJ1-2
clone size: -
CDR3 protein: CASLRQGGYGYTF
CDR3 DNA: TGTGCCAGCCTTAGACAGGGTGGCTATGGCTACACCTTC

D gene: -
V gene: TRBV4-3
J gene: TRBJ2-1
clone size: -
CDR3 protein: CASSQGVAGEQFF
CDR3 DNA: TGCGCCAGCAGCCAAGGGGTCGCGGGTGAGCAGTTCTTC

D gene: -
V gene: TRBV7-2
J gene: TRBJ1-2
clone size: -
CDR3 protein: CASSLGGTGSYGYTF
CDR3 DNA: TGTGCCAGCAGCTTAGGGGGTACAGGGTCGTATGGCTACACCTTC

D gene: -
V gene: TRBV19
J gene: TRBJ2-1
clone size: -
CDR3 protein: CASSPNSPRDEQFF
CDR3 DNA: TGTGCCAGTAGTCCAAACAGCCCGAGGGATGAGCAGTTCTTC